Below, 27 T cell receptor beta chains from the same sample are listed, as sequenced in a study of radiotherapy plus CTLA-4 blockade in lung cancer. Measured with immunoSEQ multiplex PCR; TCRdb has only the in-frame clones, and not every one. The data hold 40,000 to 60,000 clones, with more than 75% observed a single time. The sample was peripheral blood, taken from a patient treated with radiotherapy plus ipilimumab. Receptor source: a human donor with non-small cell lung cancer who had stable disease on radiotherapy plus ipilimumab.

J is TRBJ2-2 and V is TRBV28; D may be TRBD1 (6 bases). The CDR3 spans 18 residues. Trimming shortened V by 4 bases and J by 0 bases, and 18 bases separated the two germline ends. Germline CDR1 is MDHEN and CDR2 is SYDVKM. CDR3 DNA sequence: TGTGCCAGCAGTTCGCTCAGGGGCGTAGTGTCGAACACCGGGGAGCTGTTTTTT. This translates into CASSSLRGVVSNTGELFF. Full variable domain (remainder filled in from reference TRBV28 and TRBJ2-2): DVKVTQSSRYLVKRTGEKVFLECVQDMDHENMFWYRQDPGLGLRLIYFSYDVKMKEKGDIPEGYSVSREKKERFSLILESASTNQTSMYLCASSSLRGVVSNTGELFFGEGSRLTVL.

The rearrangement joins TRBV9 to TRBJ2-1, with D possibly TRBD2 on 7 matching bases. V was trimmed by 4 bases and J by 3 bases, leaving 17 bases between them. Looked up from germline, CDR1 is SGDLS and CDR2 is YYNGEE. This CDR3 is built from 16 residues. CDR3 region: CASSPLGGDDYNEQFF. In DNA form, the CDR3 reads TGTGCCAGCAGCCCACTAGGGGGGGATGACTACAATGAGCAGTTCTTC.

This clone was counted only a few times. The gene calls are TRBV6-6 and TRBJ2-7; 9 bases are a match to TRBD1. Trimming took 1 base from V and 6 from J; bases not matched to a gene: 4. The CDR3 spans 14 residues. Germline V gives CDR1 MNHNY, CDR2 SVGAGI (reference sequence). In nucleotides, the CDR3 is TGTGCCAGCAGTTACTTACAGGGGGCCAGCGAGCAGTACTTC. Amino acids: CASSYLQGASEQYF.

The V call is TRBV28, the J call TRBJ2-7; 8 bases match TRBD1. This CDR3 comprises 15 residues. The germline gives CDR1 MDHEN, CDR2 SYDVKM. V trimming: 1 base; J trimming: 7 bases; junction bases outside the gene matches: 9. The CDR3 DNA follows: TGTGCCAGCAGTTTATTCCGCAGGGGGCGCCGTGAGCAGTACTTC. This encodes CASSLFRRGRREQYF.

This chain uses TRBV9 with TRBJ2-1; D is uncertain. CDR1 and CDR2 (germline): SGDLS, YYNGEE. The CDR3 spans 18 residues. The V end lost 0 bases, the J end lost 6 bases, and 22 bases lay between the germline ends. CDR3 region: CASSVAHGIGRSGNEQFF. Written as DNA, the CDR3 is TGTGCCAGCAGCGTAGCTCATGGAATAGGTAGGAGTGGCAATGAGCAGTTCTTC. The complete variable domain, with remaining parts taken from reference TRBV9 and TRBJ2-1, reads DSGVTQTPKHLITATGQRVTLRCSPRSGDLSVYWYQQSLDQGLQFLIQYYNGEERAKGNILERFSAQQFPDLHSELNLSSLELGDSALYFCASSVAHGIGRSGNEQFFGPGTRLTVL.

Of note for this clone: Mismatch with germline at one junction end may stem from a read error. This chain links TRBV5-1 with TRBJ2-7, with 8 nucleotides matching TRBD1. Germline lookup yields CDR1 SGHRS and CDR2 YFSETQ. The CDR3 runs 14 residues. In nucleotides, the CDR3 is TGCGCCAGCAGCTCGGGACAGGCGAGCGACGAGCAGTGCTTC. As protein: CASSSGQASDEQCF.

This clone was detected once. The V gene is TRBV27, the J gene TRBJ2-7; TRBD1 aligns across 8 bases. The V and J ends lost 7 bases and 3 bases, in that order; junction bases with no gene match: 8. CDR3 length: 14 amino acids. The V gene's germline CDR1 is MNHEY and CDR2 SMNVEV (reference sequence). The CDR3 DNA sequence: TGTGCCAGCAACCCTCAAGGACAGGGCTACGAGCAGTACTTC. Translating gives CASNPQGQGYEQYF.

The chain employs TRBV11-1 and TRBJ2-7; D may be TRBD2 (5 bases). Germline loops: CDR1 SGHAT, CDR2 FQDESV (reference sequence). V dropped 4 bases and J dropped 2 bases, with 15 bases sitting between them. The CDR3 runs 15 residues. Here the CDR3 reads CASSSERLTAYEQYF. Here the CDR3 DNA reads TGTGCCAGCAGCTCGGAGCGGCTCACCGCCTACGAGCAGTACTTC.

The CDR3 is CASTGQAGGTEAFF. For the CDR3, the DNA is TGTGCCAGCACCGGACAGGCGGGGGGCACTGAAGCTTTCTTT. The chain is built from TRBV7-6 and TRBJ1-1, with 7 positions matching TRBD1. Losses at the gene ends were 7 bases for V and 4 bases for J; bases not matched to a gene: 9. Germline V lookup: CDR1 SGHVS, CDR2 FNYEAQ. CDR3 size: 14 residues.

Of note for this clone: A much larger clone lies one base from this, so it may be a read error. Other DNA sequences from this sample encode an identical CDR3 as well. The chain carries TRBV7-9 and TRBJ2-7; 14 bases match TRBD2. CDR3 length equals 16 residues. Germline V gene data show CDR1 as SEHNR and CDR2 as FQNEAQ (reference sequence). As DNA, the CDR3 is TGTGCTAGCAGCTCCCCGACTAGCGGGAGGGCCTGGGAGCAGTACTTC. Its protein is CASSSPTSGRAWEQYF.

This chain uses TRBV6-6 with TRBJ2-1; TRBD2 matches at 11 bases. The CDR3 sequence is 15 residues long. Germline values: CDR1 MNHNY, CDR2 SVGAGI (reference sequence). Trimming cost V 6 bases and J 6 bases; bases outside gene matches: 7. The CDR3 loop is CASSSGTSGGNEQFF. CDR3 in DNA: TGTGCCAGCAGCTCCGGGACTAGCGGAGGCAATGAGCAGTTCTTC.

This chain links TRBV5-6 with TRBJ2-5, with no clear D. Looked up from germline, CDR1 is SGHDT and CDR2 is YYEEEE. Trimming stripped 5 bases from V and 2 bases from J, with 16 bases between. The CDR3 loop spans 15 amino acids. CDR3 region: CASRGVFEQQETQYF. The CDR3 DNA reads TGTGCCAGCAGAGGAGTTTTTGAGCAGCAAGAGACCCAGTACTTC. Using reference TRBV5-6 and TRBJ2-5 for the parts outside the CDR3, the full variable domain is DAGVTQSPTHLIKTRGQQVTLRCSPKSGHDTVSWYQQALGQGPQFIFQYYEEEERQRGNFPDRFSGHQFPNYSSELNVNALLLGDSALYLCASRGVFEQQETQYFGPGTRLLVL.

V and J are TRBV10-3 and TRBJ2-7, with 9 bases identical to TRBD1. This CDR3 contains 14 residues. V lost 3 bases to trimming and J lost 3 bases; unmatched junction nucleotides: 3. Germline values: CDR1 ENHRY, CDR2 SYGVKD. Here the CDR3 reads CAISDLDRGYEQYF. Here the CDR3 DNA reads TGTGCCATCAGTGACTTGGACAGGGGCTACGAGCAGTACTTC.

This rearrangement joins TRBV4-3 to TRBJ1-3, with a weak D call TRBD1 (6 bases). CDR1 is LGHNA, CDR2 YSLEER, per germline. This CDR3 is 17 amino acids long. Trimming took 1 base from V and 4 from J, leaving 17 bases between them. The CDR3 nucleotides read TGCGCCAGCAGCCAAGGCCCGGGACACTCGCGAGGAAACACCATATATTTT. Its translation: CASSQGPGHSRGNTIYF.

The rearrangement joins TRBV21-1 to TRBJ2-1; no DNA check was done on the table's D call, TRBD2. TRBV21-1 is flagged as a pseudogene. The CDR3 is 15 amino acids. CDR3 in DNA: TGTGCCAGCAGCAAATATAGATATAGAAACAATGAGCAGTTCTTC. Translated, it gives CASSKYRYRNNEQFF.

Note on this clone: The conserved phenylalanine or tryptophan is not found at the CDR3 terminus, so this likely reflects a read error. The CDR3 is CASSLARTTSGYYEQYL. The CDR3, as DNA: TGTGCCAGCAGCTTAGCTCGAACGACTAGCGGGTACTACGAGCAGTACCTC. V is TRBV7-9 and J is TRBJ2-7; 10 bases are a match to TRBD2. After removal of 0 bases from V and 3 bases from J, the junction contained 8 bases not matched to a gene. The CDR3 consists of 17 residues. CDR1 is SEHNR and CDR2 is FQNEAQ in the germline V gene (reference sequence).

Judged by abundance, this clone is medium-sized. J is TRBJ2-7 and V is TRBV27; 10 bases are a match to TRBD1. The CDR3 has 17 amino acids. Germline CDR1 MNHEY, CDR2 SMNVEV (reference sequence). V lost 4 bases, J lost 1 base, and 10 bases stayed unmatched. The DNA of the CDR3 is TGTGCCAGCAGTTCATCACCGGGACAGGGGTATTCCTACGAGCAGTACTTC. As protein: CASSSSPGQGYSYEQYF.

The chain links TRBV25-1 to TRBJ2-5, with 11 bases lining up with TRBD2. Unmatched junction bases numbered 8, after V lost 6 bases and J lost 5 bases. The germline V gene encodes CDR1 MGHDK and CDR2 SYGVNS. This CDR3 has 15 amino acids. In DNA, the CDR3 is TGTGCCAGCAGGCAGACTAGCGGGATACTGGAGACCCAGTACTTC. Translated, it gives CASRQTSGILETQYF.

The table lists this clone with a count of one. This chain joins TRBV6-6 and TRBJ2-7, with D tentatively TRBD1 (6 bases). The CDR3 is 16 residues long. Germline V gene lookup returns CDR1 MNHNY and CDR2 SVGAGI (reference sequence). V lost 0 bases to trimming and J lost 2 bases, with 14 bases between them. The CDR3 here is CASSYSYRVEAYEQYF. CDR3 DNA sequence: TGTGCCAGCAGTTACTCGTACAGGGTAGAAGCCTACGAGCAGTACTTC.

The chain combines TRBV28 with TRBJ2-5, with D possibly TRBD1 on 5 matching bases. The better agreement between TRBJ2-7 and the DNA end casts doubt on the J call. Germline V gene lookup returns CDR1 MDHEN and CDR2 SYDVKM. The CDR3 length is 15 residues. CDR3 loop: CASSPFETVSYEQYF. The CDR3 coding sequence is TGTGCCAGCAGCCCCTTCGAGACAGTTTCCTACGAGCAGTACTTC.

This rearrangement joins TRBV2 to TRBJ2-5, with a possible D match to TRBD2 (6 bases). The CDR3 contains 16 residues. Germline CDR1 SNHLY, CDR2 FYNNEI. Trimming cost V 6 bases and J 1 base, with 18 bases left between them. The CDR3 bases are TGTGCCAGCAGAACGACCTTTAGCGGTTTCCAAGAGACCCAGTACTTC. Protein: CASRTTFSGFQETQYF.

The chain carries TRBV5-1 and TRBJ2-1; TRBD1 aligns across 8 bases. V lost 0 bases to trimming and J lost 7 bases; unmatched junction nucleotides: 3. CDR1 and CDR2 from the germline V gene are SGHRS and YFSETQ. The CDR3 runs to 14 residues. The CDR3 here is CASSLGQGQNEQFF. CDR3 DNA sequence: TGCGCCAGCAGCTTGGGACAGGGGCAAAATGAGCAGTTCTTC.

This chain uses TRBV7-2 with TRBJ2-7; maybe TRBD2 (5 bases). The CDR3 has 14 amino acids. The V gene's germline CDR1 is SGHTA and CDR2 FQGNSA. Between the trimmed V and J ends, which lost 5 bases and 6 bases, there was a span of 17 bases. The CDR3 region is CASSPVGVAGEQYF. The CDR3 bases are TGTGCCAGCAGCCCAGTCGGGGTTGCGGGCGAGCAGTACTTC.

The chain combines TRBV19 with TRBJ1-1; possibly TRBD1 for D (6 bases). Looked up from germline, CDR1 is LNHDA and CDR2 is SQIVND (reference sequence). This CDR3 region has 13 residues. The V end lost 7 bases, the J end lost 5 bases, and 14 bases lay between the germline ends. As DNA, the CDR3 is TGTGCCAGTACCAGGGGAGTGGAGACTGAAGCTTTCTTT. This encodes CASTRGVETEAFF. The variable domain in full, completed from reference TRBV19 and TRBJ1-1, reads DGGITQSPKYLFRKEGQNVTLSCEQNLNHDAMYWYRQDPGQGLRLIYYSQIVNDFQKGDIAEGYSVSREKKESFPLTVTSAQKNPTAFYLCASTRGVETEAFFGQGTRLTVV.

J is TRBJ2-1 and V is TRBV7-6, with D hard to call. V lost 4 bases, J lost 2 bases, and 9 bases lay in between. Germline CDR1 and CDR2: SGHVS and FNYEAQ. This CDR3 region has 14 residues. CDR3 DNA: TGTGCCAGCAGCTACCCTGTAGCCTACAATGAGCAGTTCTTC. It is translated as CASSYPVAYNEQFF.

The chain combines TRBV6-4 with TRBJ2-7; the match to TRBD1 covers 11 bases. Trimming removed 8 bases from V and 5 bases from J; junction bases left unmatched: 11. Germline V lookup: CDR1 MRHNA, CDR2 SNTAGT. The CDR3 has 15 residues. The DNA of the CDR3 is TGTGCCAGCGTACACGTTGGGACAGGGGGACACGAGCAGTACTTC. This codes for CASVHVGTGGHEQYF.

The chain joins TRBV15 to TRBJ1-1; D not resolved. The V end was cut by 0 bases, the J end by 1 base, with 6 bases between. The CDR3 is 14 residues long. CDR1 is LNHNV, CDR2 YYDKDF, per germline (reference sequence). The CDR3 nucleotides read TGTGCCACCAGCAGAGATTGGGCGAACACTGAAGCTTTCTTT. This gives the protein CATSRDWANTEAFF. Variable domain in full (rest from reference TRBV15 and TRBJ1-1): DAMVIQNPRYQVTQFGKPVTLSCSQTLNHNVMYWYQQKSSQAPKLLFHYYDKDFNNEADTPDNFQSRRPNTSFCFLDIRSPGLGDTAMYLCATSRDWANTEAFFGQGTRLTVV.